The clone carrying this T cell receptor beta chain was recorded a few times. Trimming took off 4 bases at V and 0 bases at J, with 14 bases between the two ends. This CDR3 comprises 15 residues. The germline gives CDR1 SGHRS, CDR2 YFSETQ. This sample stems from a study of OX40 agonist ivuxolimab in advanced cancers. Assay: immunoSEQ multiplex PCR; the TCRdb copy retains only in-frame clones and omits some. This table has under 75,000 clones, about 86% appearing once. The material sequenced was CD4+ or CD8+ T cells sorted from blood, taken in a trial of the OX40 agonist ivuxolimab. The genes are TRBV5-1 and TRBJ2-7; tentative D call: TRBD2 (5 bases). The TCR was taken from an adult with an advanced solid tumor such as melanoma, head and neck, liver or kidney cancer. CDR3 nucleotides: TGCGCCAGCAGCCCCGGGATTTCTAGCTCCTACGAGCAGTACTTC. This translates into CASSPGISSSYEQYF.